This TCR beta chain appears in the sequencing data of a study of cytomegalovirus exposure and HLA in healthy donors. Study overall: As released early, the data held 70 million to 95 million unique TCRs from HLA-typed donors.

As regards this clone: The antigen is unknown.

Vbeta (60) and Jbeta (13) primers were used in the PCR. Repertoires were generated with immunoSEQ multiplex PCR, while TCRdb's copy carries only in-frame clones and drops some. Among tens of thousands of clones listed, roughly four fifths were seen once. Donors were nominally healthy when sampled, though unrecorded immune exposures were likely. The germline V gene encodes CDR1 MNHEY and CDR2 SVGAGI. The V and J ends lost 0 bases and 3 bases respectively, with 11 bases between them. This CDR3 region has 15 residues. Study results and caveats: The study recorded 150 to 200 TCR beta chains that were cytomegalovirus-associated. What a later analysis showed was that several of the most significant clusters appeared linked to common viral pathogens.

Sequenced material: PBMCs. The V gene is TRBV6-5, the J gene TRBJ1-1; D call uncertain. This TCR was recovered from a man aged 18 to 29 in good health and CMV-seronegative. The CDR3 nucleotides read TGTGCCAGCAGTTACTCTGACCGGGTTGACACTGAAGCTTTCTTT. Amino acids: CASSYSDRVDTEAFF.